What follows are 21 T cell receptor beta chains derived from one specimen sequenced in a study of neurological immune-mediated disorders (dated by TCRdb to the late 2010s). Receptors were amplified or captured by 5' RACE. The sequencing machine was an Illumina HiSeq 2500. TCRdb trimmed the raw reads at Q25, called clones with MiXCR and kept productive beta chains. Rows are combined by CDR3 protein, so each entry shows the most common genes and DNA. The sample records 90,000 to 150,000 distinct CDR3 sequences, about 3.4% of which are singletons. Of the sample, roughly 1.3% falls within the top ten clones. The sample taken for sequencing was PBMCs. Every receptor here comes from a woman under 40 with multiple sclerosis.

This clonotype has a count of ten or more. V is TRBV6-2 or TRBV6-3 and J is TRBJ2-7; 10 bases map to TRBD2. V was pared by 7 bases and J by 0 bases, with 12 bases of the junction left unmatched. Germline V CDR1 and CDR2: MNHEY, SVGEGT. The CDR3 runs 17 residues. Here the CDR3 reads CASKRASGSSFSYEQYF. The CDR3 coding sequence is TGTGCCAGCAAGCGCGCTAGCGGGAGCTCCTTCTCCTACGAGCAGTACTTC.

This clonotype showed up many times. V usage is TRBV29-1 and J usage is TRBJ2-1; D possibly matches TRBD1 or TRBD2 (6 bases each). This CDR3 has 16 residues. Germline V gives CDR1 SQVTM, CDR2 ANQGSEA. V shed 3 bases and J shed 0 bases, with 15 bases lying between them. The CDR3 sequence: CSVEADRRASYNEQFF. The CDR3 DNA reads as TGCAGCGTTGAGGCCGACAGGAGGGCCTCCTACAATGAGCAGTTCTTC.

This clonotype occurred many times. V gene TRBV20-1 combines with J gene TRBJ2-6; TRBD1 aligns across 9 bases. There are 16 residues in the CDR3. The V segment lost 3 bases and the J segment 2 bases; nucleotides outside the gene matches: 5. The germline V gene has CDR1 DFQATT and CDR2 SNEGSKA (reference sequence). In nucleotides, the CDR3 is TGCAGTGCTAGTAGGGACAGGGTCCCTGGGGCCAACGTCCTGACTTTC. This sequence encodes CSASRDRVPGANVLTF.

This clonotype was detected only a few times. Germline and junction disagree at one end, which may indicate a read error. As DNA, the CDR3 is TGTGCCAGCAGCGGTCCGGACAGGGGGCTAAATTCAACCCTCAACTTT. Protein sequence: CASSGPDRGLNSTLNF. V gene TRBV5-6 combines with J gene TRBJ1-6; 11 bases line up with TRBD1. The germline CDR1 and CDR2 sequences are SGHDT and YYEEEE. The CDR3 runs 16 residues.

This clonotype was observed many times. The chain recombines TRBV15 with TRBJ1-5, with D uncertain. V lost 3 bases, J lost 6 bases, and 9 bases lay in between. From germline, CDR1 is LNHNV and CDR2 YYDKDF (reference sequence). The CDR3 spans 13 residues. The CDR3 DNA reads TGTGCCACCAGCAGCCAAGAGCGTCAGCCCCAGCATTTT. Protein product: CATSSQERQPQHF.

This chain connects TRBV19 to TRBJ1-1; 8 positions match TRBD1. The CDR3 runs to 15 residues. With 6 bases clipped from V and 3 bases from J, the junction kept 9 bases outside the gene matches. Germline CDR1 and CDR2: LNHDA and SQIVND (reference sequence). DNA of the CDR3: TGTGCCAGTAGGAGGACAGGGAGGGGTGACACTGAAGCTTTCTTT. Its translation: CASRRTGRGDTEAFF.

This clonotype was picked up many times. The chain employs TRBV5-1 and TRBJ2-7; 7 bases are shared with TRBD1. Germline V gene sequence: CDR1 SGHRS, CDR2 YFSETQ. Trimming removed 5 bases from V and 4 bases from J; junction bases left unmatched: 9. This CDR3 is built from 14 residues. The CDR3 region has the DNA TGCGCCAGCAGATCCAGACAGGGTCCATACGAGCAGTACTTC. This encodes CASRSRQGPYEQYF. Complete variable domain (other parts from reference TRBV5-1 and TRBJ2-7): KAGVTQTPRYLIKTRGQQVTLSCSPISGHRSVSWYQQTPGQGLQFLFEYFSETQRNKGNFPGRFSGRQFSNSRSEMNVSTLELGDSALYLCASRSRQGPYEQYFGPGTRLTVT.

This clonotype was recorded at least ten times. The chain combines TRBV12-3 or TRBV12-4 with TRBJ2-3; tentatively, D is TRBD2 (5 bases). V was pared by 0 bases and J by 4 bases, with 17 bases between. This CDR3 contains 17 residues. CDR3 nucleotide sequence: TGTGCCAGCAGTTTAGCGGGGAGCGCCAGCCGCGCAGATACGCAGTATTTT. It yields the protein CASSLAGSASRADTQYF.

Many counts were recorded for this clonotype. The V and J genes are TRBV5-1 and TRBJ1-1; 9 bases match TRBD1. The junction had 19 bases not matched to a gene; V was cut back by 1 base and J by 6 bases. The CDR3 sequence is 19 residues long. The germline CDR1 and CDR2 sequences are SGHRS and YFSETQ. CDR3 region: CASSLFALPGQGDMSEAFF. In DNA form, the CDR3 reads TGCGCCAGCAGCTTGTTCGCCCTCCCGGGACAGGGTGATATGTCTGAAGCTTTCTTT.

Ten or more counts support this clonotype. V usage is TRBV5-1 and J usage is TRBJ1-1; D may be TRBD1 (6 bases). Per the germline V gene, CDR1 is SGHRS and CDR2 is YFSETQ. The germline V and J ends were trimmed by 0 bases and 2 bases, with 11 bases remaining between them. CDR3 length equals 15 residues. Here the CDR3 reads CASSLDRVANTEAFF. CDR3 in DNA: TGCGCCAGCAGCTTGGACAGGGTTGCAAACACTGAAGCTTTCTTT.

This clonotype was recorded many times. The chain has TRBV5-1 and TRBJ1-2, with D perhaps TRBD1 (6 bases). The CDR3 loop spans 14 amino acids. The V end was cut by 0 bases, the J end by 3 bases, with 9 bases between. Looked up from germline, CDR1 is SGHRS and CDR2 is YFSETQ. For the CDR3, the DNA is TGCGCCAGCAGCTTGGGAAGACAGGACTATGGCTACACCTTC. It is translated as CASSLGRQDYGYTF.

This clonotype was recorded many times. V gene TRBV7-8 combines with J gene TRBJ1-4; a possible D gene is TRBD1 (5 bases). Trimming left V 3 bases short and J 5 bases short, with 10 bases between. The CDR3 runs to 14 residues. Germline assignment: CDR1 SGHVS and CDR2 FQNEAQ. The chain's CDR3 is CASSFLQDNEKLFF. The CDR3 DNA reads TGTGCCAGCAGCTTCTTACAGGACAATGAAAAACTGTTTTTT.

This clonotype appeared many times. The J gene is TRBJ2-7, the V gene TRBV5-1; D might be TRBD2 (5 bases). Germline CDR1 and CDR2: SGHRS and YFSETQ. V gave up 3 bases and J gave up 12 bases, with 16 bases separating them. The CDR3 covers 12 residues. CDR3 nucleotide sequence: TGCGCCAGCAGCTCAGACGGGGAGAGTCGGTACTTC. It specifies CASSSDGESRYF.

This clonotype was counted ten times or more. V gene TRBV29-1 combines with J gene TRBJ2-1; maybe TRBD2 (6 bases). The CDR3 runs to 14 residues. Looked up from germline, CDR1 is SQVTM and CDR2 is ANQGSEA. The V gene lost 7 bases and the J gene lost 4 bases, with 17 bases spanning the gap. CDR3 residues: CSALGGAGYNEQFF. In DNA form, the CDR3 reads TGCAGCGCCCTCGGCGGCGCGGGGTACAATGAGCAGTTCTTC.

This chain joins TRBV7-2 and TRBJ1-5, with D perhaps TRBD1 (5 bases). V was shortened by 1 base and J by 1 base, with 8 bases between the two germline ends. CDR1 and CDR2 (germline): SGHTA, FQGNSA. The length of the CDR3 is 15 residues. The CDR3 nucleotides read TGTGCCAGCAGCTTAGGGGGGTCCAGCAATCAGCCCCAGCATTTT. Its translation: CASSLGGSSNQPQHF.

In its sample, this clonotype was seen a few times. This may arise from a read error, as a much more abundant clone is one base away. The chain employs TRBV10-3 and TRBJ2-6; 7 nucleotides agree with TRBD1. The germline V gene has CDR1 ENHRY and CDR2 SYGVKD. The CDR3 sequence is 17 residues long. The chain's CDR3 is CAISDGTDYSGAKVLTF. Here the CDR3 DNA reads TGTGCCATCAGTGACGGGACAGACTACTCTGGGGCCAAAGTCCTGACTTTC.

This clonotype showed up many times. This sequence joins TRBV4-3 and TRBJ1-1; 7 nucleotides align to TRBD1. The CDR3 consists of 14 residues. Per the germline V gene, CDR1 is LGHNA and CDR2 is YSLEER. The V and J ends lost 0 bases and 4 bases, in that order; junction bases with no gene match: 2. This CDR3 reads CASSQDAGGTEAFF. DNA of the CDR3: TGCGCCAGCAGCCAAGATGCAGGGGGCACTGAAGCTTTCTTT.

This chain links TRBV20-1 with TRBJ2-2; 9 positions agree with TRBD2. Germline V gene sequence: CDR1 DFQATT, CDR2 SNEGSKA (reference sequence). This CDR3 has 16 residues. Trimming removed 1 base from V and 5 bases from J; junction bases left unmatched: 8. The CDR3 DNA follows: TGCAGTGCTAGAGCCAGCGGGAGGCCTGTGACCGGGGAGCTGTTTTTT. It translates to CSARASGRPVTGELFF.

At least ten counts were recorded for this clonotype. The chain couples TRBV19 to TRBJ2-3; D is uncertain. Germline loops: CDR1 LNHDA, CDR2 SQIVND (reference sequence). The CDR3 is 15 residues long. The ends were cut back, 5 bases at V and 2 bases at J, with 14 bases in the middle. Here the CDR3 reads CASSGARSPTDTQYF. For the CDR3, the DNA is TGTGCCAGTAGTGGCGCTAGATCGCCCACAGATACGCAGTATTTT.

This clonotype showed up many times. This chain joins TRBV27 and TRBJ1-2; 7 bases line up with TRBD1. The ends lost 3 bases at V and 6 bases at J; junction bases unmatched: 7. Germline V CDR1 and CDR2: MNHEY, SMNVEV (reference sequence). There are 14 residues in the CDR3. The CDR3 reads CASSFNRGVNGYTF. The CDR3 DNA is TGTGCCAGCAGTTTCAACAGGGGCGTTAATGGCTACACCTTC.

This clonotype was detected ten times or more. The gene calls are TRBV7-6 and TRBJ1-1; D unresolved. V shed 0 bases and J shed 2 bases, with 10 bases lying between them. CDR1 is SGHVS and CDR2 is FNYEAQ in the germline V gene. This CDR3 is 15 amino acids long. CDR3 sequence: CASSLAMAANTEAFF. The CDR3 DNA sequence: TGTGCCAGCAGCTTAGCGATGGCAGCCAACACTGAAGCTTTCTTT.